The clone carrying this T cell receptor (beta chain) has just a few counts. The antigen remains undetermined. Per the germline V gene, CDR1 is MNHEY and CDR2 is SVGAGI. Unmatched junction bases numbered 1, after V lost 0 bases and J lost 1 base. This CDR3 has 16 residues. This entry belongs to a study of response to subunit inactivated influenza vaccine. Study-wide results and caveats: With each seasonal influenza vaccination, the authors suggested, few new T cells are recruited.

TCRdb ran MiXCR on the RT-PCR reads and lists one entry per CDR3 protein. Of a few hundred thousand distinct CDR3 sequences listed, around 7.9% are singletons. The clonotype comes from a man between 50 and 69 years old who received an inactivated influenza vaccine. The specimen was PBMCs from blood, collected roughly 24 months after vaccination. The chain uses TRBV6-5 and TRBJ2-2, with 8 bases lining up with TRBD2. This CDR3 is CASSYSAGGNTGELFF. CDR3 nucleotide sequence: TGTGCCAGCAGTTACTCCGCGGGGGGGAACACCGGGGAGCTGTTTTTT.